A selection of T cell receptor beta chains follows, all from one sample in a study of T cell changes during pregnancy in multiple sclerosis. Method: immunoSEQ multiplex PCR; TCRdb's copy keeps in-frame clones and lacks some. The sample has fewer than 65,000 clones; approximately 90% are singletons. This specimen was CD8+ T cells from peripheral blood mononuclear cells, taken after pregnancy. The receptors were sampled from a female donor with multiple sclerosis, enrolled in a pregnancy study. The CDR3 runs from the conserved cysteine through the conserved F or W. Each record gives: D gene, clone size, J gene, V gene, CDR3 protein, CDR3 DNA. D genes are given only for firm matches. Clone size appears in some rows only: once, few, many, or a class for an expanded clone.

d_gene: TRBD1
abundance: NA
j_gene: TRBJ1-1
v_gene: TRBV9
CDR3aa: CASSTQGGNTEAFF
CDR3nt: TGTGCCAGCAGCACACAGGGGGGGAACACTGAAGCTTTCTTT

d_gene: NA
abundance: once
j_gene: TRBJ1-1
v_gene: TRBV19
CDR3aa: CASSIANGNTEAFF
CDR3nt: TGTGCCAGTAGTATAGCCAACGGGAACACTGAAGCTTTCTTT

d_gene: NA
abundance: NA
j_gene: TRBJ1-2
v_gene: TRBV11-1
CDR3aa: CASSSARGNYGYTF
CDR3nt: TGTGCCAGCAGCTCGGCAAGGGGGAACTATGGCTACACCTTC

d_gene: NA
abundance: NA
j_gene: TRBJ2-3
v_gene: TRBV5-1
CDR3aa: CASSLVGRDTQYF
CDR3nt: TGCGCCAGCAGCTTGGTGGGGAGGGATACGCAGTATTTT

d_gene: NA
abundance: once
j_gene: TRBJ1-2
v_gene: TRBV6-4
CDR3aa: CASSETPQGVDGYTF
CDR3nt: TGTGCCAGCAGTGAAACCCCACAGGGAGTCGATGGCTACACCTTC

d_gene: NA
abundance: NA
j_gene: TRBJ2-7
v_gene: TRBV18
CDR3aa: CASSPGGEQYF
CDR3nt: TGTGCCAGCTCACCAGGAGGCGAGCAGTACTTC

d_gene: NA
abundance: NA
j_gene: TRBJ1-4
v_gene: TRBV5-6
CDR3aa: CASSTTTADWGEKLFF
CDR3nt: TGTGCCAGCAGCACGACCACAGCGGACTGGGGTGAAAAACTGTTTTTT

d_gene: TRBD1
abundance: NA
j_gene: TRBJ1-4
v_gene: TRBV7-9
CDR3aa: CASSLEDRGLEKLFF
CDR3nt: TGTGCCAGCAGCTTAGAGGACAGGGGATTGGAAAAACTGTTTTTT

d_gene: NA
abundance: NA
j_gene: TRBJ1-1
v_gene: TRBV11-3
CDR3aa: CASSSTGGGNTEAFF
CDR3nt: TGTGCCAGCAGCTCCACCGGGGGGGGCAACACTGAAGCTTTCTTT

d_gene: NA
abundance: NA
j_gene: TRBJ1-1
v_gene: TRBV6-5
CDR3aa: CASSYSFRQEAFF
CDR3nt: TGTGCCAGCAGTTACTCGTTCAGACAGGAAGCTTTCTTT

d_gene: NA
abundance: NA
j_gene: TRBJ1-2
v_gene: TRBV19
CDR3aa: CASSDRGYNYGYTF
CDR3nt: TGTGCCAGTAGTGATCGGGGGTATAACTATGGCTACACCTTC

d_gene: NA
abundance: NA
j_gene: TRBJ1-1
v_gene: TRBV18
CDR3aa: CASSPTEGGDTEAFF
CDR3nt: TGTGCCAGCTCACCGACCGAGGGCGGGGACACTGAAGCTTTCTTT

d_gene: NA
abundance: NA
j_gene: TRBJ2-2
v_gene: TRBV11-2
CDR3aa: CASSLGQNTGELFF
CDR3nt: TGTGCCAGCAGCTTAGGTCAGAACACCGGGGAGCTGTTTTTT

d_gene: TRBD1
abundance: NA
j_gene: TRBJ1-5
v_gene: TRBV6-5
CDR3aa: CASSYGTGVDQPQHF
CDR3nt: TGTGCCAGCAGTTACGGGACAGGGGTGGATCAGCCCCAGCATTTT

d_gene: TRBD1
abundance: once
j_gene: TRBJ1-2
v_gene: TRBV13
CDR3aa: CASTSRGRQGSYGYTF
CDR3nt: TGTGCCAGCACCTCCCGGGGGAGACAGGGGAGCTATGGCTACACCTTC

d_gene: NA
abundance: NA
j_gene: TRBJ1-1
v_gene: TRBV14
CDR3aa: CASSGPEAVTEAFF
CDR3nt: TGTGCCAGCAGCGGCCCAGAGGCGGTCACTGAAGCTTTCTTT

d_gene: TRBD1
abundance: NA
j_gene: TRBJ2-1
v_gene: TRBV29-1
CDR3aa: CSVERGQQIYNEQFF
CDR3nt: TGCAGCGTTGAACGGGGACAGCAAATTTACAATGAGCAGTTCTTC

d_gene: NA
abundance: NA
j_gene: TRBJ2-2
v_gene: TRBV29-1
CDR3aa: CSVPGTGELFF
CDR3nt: TGCAGCGTTCCAGGGACCGGGGAGCTGTTTTTT

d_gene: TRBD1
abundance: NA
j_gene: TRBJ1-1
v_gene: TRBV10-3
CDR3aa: CAISSEGQGAAEAFF
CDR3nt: TGTGCCATCAGTTCGGAGGGACAGGGGGCTGCTGAAGCTTTCTTT

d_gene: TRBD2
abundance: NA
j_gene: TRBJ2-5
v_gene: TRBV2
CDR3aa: CASSERAGDIQETQYF
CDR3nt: TGTGCCAGCAGTGAACGAGCGGGGGACATCCAAGAGACCCAGTACTTC

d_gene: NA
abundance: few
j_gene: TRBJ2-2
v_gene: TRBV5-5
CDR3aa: CASSLGALNTGELFF
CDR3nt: TGTGCCAGCAGCTTGGGAGCCTTGAACACCGGGGAGCTGTTTTTT

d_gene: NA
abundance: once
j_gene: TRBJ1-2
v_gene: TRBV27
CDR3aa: CASSLSGVYGYTF
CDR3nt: TGTGCCAGCAGTTTATCAGGGGTCTATGGCTACACCTTC

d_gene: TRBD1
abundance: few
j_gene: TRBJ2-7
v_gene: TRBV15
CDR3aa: CATSMRTGAPYEQYF
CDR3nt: TGTGCCACCAGCATGAGGACAGGGGCGCCCTACGAGCAGTACTTC

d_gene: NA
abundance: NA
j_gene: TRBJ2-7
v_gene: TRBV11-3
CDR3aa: CASSLTGSTYEQYF
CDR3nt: TGTGCCAGCAGCTTAACGGGTTCCACCTACGAGCAGTACTTC

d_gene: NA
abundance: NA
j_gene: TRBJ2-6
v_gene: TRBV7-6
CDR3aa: CASSAGGTSGANVLTF
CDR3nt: TGTGCCAGCAGTGCAGGGGGGACCTCTGGGGCCAACGTCTTGACTTTC

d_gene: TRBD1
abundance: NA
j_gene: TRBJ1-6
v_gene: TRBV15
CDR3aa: CATSEGGGQVNSPLHF
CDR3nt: TGTGCCACCAGCGAGGGTGGAGGACAGGTAAATTCACCCCTCCACTTT

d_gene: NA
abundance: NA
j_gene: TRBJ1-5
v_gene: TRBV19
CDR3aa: CASSQGFVSNQPQHF
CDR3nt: TGTGCCAGTAGTCAGGGGTTTGTCAGCAATCAGCCCCAGCATTTT

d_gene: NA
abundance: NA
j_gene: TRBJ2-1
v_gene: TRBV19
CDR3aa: CASSSPARGHLNEQFF
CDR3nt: TGTGCCAGTAGTAGCCCCGCCAGGGGCCACCTCAATGAGCAGTTCTTC

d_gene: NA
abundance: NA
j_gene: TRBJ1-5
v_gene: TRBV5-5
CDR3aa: CASSLYGGIGQPQHF
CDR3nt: TGTGCCAGCAGCTTGTACGGGGGAATCGGTCAGCCCCAGCATTTT

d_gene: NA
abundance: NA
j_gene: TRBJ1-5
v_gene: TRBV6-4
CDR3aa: CASSDKPEEPQHF
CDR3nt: TGTGCCAGCAGTGACAAACCCGAGGAGCCCCAGCATTTT

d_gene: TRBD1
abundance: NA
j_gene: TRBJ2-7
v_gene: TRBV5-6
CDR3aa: CASSLLNTIRDRDYEQYF
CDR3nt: TGTGCCAGCAGCTTGCTGAATACTATACGGGACAGAGACTACGAGCAGTACTTC

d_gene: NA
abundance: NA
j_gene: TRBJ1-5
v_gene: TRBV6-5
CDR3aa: CASSPLANQPQHF
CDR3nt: TGTGCCAGCAGCCCTTTGGCCAATCAGCCCCAGCATTTT

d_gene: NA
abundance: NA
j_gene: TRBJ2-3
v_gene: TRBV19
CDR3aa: CASTKDTADTQYF
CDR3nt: TGTGCCAGTACCAAGGACACCGCAGATACGCAGTATTTT

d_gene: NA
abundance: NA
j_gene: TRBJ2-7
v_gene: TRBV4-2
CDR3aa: CASSQAFGDSYEQYF
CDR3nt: TGTGCCAGCAGCCAAGCATTCGGAGACTCCTACGAGCAGTACTTC

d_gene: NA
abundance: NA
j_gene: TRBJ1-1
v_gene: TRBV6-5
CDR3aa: CASSYSNMITGGVFFF
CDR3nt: TGTGCCAGCAGTTACTCTAATATGATTACGGGAGGGGTTTTTTTCTTT

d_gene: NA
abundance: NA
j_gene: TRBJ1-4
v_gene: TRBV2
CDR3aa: CASNREGEKLFF
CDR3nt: TGTGCCAGCAACAGGGAAGGAGAAAAACTGTTTTTT

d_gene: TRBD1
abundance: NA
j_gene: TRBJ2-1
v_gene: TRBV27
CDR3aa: CASSLGQGSGEQFF
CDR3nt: TGTGCCAGCAGTCTGGGACAGGGTTCGGGTGAGCAGTTCTTC

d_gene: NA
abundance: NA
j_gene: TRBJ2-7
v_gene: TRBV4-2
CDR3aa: CASSRGGDEQYF
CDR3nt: TGTGCCAGCAGCCGAGGGGGGGACGAGCAGTACTTC

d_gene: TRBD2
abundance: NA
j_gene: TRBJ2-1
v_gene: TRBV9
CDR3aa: CASSSRLAGGEPYNEQFF
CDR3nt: TGTGCCAGCAGCTCTCGACTAGCGGGGGGAGAACCCTACAATGAGCAGTTCTTC

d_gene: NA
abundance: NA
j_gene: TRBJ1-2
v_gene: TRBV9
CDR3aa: CASSASGYGYTF
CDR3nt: TGTGCCAGCAGCGCATCAGGCTATGGCTACACCTTC

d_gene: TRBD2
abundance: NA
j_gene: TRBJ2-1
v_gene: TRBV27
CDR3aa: CASNRAGERSDYNEQFF
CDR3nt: TGTGCCAGCAACAGAGCGGGGGAAAGATCAGACTACAATGAGCAGTTCTTC

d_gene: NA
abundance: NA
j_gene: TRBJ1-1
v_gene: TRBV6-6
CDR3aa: CASTKQGTEAFF
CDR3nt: TGTGCCAGCACCAAGCAGGGCACTGAAGCTTTCTTT

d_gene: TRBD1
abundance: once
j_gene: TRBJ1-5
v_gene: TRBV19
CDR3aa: CASKPGQGAHNSNQPQHF
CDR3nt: TGTGCCAGTAAACCGGGACAGGGGGCCCATAATAGCAATCAGCCCCAGCATTTT

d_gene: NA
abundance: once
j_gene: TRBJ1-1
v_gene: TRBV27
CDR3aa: CASSSGLEAFF
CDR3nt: TGTGCCAGCAGTTCAGGGCTTGAAGCTTTCTTT

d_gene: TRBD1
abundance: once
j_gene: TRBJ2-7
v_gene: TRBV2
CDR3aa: CASSNKGTGDYEQYF
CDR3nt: TGTGCCAGCAGTAATAAAGGGACAGGGGATTACGAGCAGTACTTC

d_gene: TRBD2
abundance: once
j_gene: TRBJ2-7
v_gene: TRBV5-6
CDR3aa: CASSWTSRGVHEQYF
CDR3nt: TGTGCCAGCAGCTGGACTAGCCGAGGCGTCCACGAGCAGTACTTC

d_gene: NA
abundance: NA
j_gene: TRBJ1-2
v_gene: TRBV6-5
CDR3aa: CASKPTSRVPYGYTF
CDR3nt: TGTGCCAGCAAACCGACATCGAGGGTCCCCTATGGCTACACCTTC

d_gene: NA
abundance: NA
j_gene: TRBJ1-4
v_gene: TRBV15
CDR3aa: CATSRGYRRSEENEKLFF
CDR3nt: TGTGCCACCAGCAGAGGGTATCGAAGAAGCGAAGAAAATGAAAAACTGTTTTTT

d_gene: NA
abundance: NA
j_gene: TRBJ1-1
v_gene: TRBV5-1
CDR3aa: CASSLATGNLEAFF
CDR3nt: TGCGCCAGCAGCTTGGCGACGGGAAACCTTGAAGCTTTCTTT

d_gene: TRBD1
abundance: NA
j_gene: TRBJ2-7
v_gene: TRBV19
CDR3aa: CASSIGTGPSYEQYF
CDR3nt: TGTGCCAGTAGTATAGGGACAGGACCCTCCTACGAGCAGTACTTC

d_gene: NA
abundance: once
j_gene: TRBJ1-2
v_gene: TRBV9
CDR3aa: CASTGNPNYGYTF
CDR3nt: TGTGCCAGTACAGGGAACCCTAACTATGGCTACACCTTC

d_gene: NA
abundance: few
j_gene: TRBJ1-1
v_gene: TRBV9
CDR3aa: CASSDQNTEAFF
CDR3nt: TGTGCCAGCAGCGATCAGAACACTGAAGCTTTCTTT

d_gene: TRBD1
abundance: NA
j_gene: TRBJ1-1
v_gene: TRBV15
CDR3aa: CATSMRGHTEAFF
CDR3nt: TGTGCCACCAGCATGAGGGGGCACACTGAAGCTTTCTTT

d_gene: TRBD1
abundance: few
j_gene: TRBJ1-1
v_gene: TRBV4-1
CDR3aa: CASSHMTGALTEAFF
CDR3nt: TGCGCCAGCAGCCACATGACAGGGGCGTTGACTGAAGCTTTCTTT

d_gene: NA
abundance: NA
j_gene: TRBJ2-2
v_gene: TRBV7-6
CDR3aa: CASSSRTVTGELFF
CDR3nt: TGTGCCAGCAGCTCCAGGACAGTCACCGGGGAGCTGTTTTTT

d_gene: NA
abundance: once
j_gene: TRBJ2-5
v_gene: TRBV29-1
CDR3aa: CSVRDGGLGTQYF
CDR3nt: TGCAGCGTTCGGGACGGGGGACTCGGGACCCAGTACTTC

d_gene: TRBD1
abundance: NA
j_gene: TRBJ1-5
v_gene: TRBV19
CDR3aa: CASSIRTGSNQPQHF
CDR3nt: TGTGCCAGTAGTATTCGGACAGGGTCTAATCAGCCCCAGCATTTT

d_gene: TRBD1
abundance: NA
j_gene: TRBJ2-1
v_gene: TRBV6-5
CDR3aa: CASSGQGRGIDEQFF
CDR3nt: TGTGCCAGCAGCGGACAGGGTCGGGGTATCGATGAGCAGTTCTTC

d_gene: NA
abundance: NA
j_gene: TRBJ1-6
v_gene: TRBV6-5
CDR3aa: CASSYPGDESLHF
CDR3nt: TGTGCCAGCAGTTACCCCGGGGATGAGAGCTTACACTTT

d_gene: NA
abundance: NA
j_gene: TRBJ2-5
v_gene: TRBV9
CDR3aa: CASSADGLLAETQYF
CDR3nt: TGTGCCAGCAGCGCGGACGGACTTCTCGCGGAGACCCAGTACTTC